A selection of T cell receptor beta chains follows, all from one sample in a study of blood T cell repertoires in COVID-19. The method was immunoSEQ multiplex PCR; TCRdb's version includes in-frame clones alone and lacks a portion of them. The table has over 25,000 clones, about 85% seen once; the top ten hold approximately 15%. Specimen: peripheral blood. The receptors stem from a woman aged 60-75 years with active COVID-19. The CDR3 runs from the conserved cysteine through the conserved F or W. D genes are given only for firm matches. Size tells how often a clone was seen (once, few, many) or the class of an expanded clone, and some rows leave it out.

D: TRBD2; J: TRBJ2-1; V: TRBV28; size: .; CDR3: CASSPRTSGRDEQFF; DNA: TGTGCCAGCAGTCCGCGGACTAGCGGGAGGGATGAGCAGTTCTTC
D: .; J: TRBJ2-7; V: TRBV28; size: few; CDR3: CASSLEGFFLYEQYF; DNA: TGTGCCAGCAGTTTGGAGGGGTTCTTTCTTTACGAGCAGTACTTC
D: .; J: TRBJ2-2; V: TRBV30; size: once; CDR3: CAWSPSQGLNTGELFF; DNA: TGTGCCTGGAGCCCCTCACAGGGACTAAACACCGGGGAGCTGTTTTTT
D: .; J: TRBJ2-7; V: TRBV19; size: .; CDR3: CASSATGYEQYF; DNA: TGTGCCAGTAGTGCGACAGGCTACGAGCAGTACTTC
D: TRBD1; J: TRBJ2-2; V: TRBV28; size: .; CDR3: CASNRGSGELFF; DNA: TGTGCCAGCAACAGGGGGTCCGGGGAGCTGTTTTTT
D: .; J: TRBJ2-7; V: TRBV27; size: .; CDR3: CASSTFGGPSYEQYF; DNA: TGTGCCAGCTCTACTTTCGGGGGGCCTTCCTACGAGCAGTACTTC
D: .; J: TRBJ1-2; V: TRBV28; size: .; CDR3: CASSPHGGNYGYTF; DNA: TGTGCCAGCAGCCCGCACGGGGGGAACTATGGCTACACCTTC
D: TRBD1; J: TRBJ2-7; V: TRBV5-1; size: few; CDR3: CASSLVTGASYEQYF; DNA: TGCGCCAGCAGCTTGGTGACAGGGGCATCCTACGAGCAGTACTTC
D: .; J: TRBJ2-1; V: TRBV27; size: .; CDR3: CASSSPGGSNEQFF; DNA: TGTGCCAGCAGTTCCCCCGGGGGTAGTAATGAGCAGTTCTTC
D: .; J: TRBJ2-2; V: TRBV11-1; size: .; CDR3: CASSPRGTGELFF; DNA: TGTGCCAGCAGCCCTAGGGGGACCGGGGAGCTGTTTTTT
D: .; J: TRBJ1-2; V: TRBV19; size: .; CDR3: CASSINGAGAVYGYTF; DNA: TGTGCCAGTAGTATTAATGGGGCGGGGGCTGTCTATGGCTACACCTTC
D: .; J: TRBJ2-1; V: TRBV11-1; size: .; CDR3: CASSAELWGREQFF; DNA: TGTGCCAGCAGCGCGGAGTTATGGGGGCGTGAGCAGTTCTTC
D: TRBD1; J: TRBJ2-7; V: TRBV6-5; size: .; CDR3: CASSNPPTGPEQYF; DNA: TGTGCCAGCAGTAATCCTCCGACAGGGCCCGAGCAGTACTTC
D: .; J: TRBJ2-7; V: TRBV5-1; size: .; CDR3: CASSSTGAYEQYF; DNA: TGCGCCAGCAGCTCAACGGGAGCGTACGAGCAGTACTTC
D: .; J: TRBJ1-2; V: TRBV18; size: .; CDR3: CASSPDRIYGYTF; DNA: TGTGCCAGCTCACCGGACAGAATCTATGGCTACACCTTC
D: .; J: TRBJ2-5; V: TRBV5-1; size: .; CDR3: CASRPQGGETQYF; DNA: TGCGCCAGCAGACCACAGGGCGGAGAGACCCAGTACTTC
D: .; J: TRBJ2-7; V: TRBV4-1; size: .; CDR3: CASSQIAQAYEQYF; DNA: TGCGCCAGCAGCCAAATTGCGCAGGCCTACGAGCAGTACTTC
D: TRBD1; J: TRBJ1-5; V: TRBV28; size: .; CDR3: CASSPQGVRPSNQPQHF; DNA: TGTGCCAGCAGTCCACAGGGGGTACGGCCAAGCAATCAGCCCCAGCATTTT
D: .; J: TRBJ2-7; V: TRBV28; size: .; CDR3: CAIHTGRSSEQYF; DNA: TGTGCCATACATACAGGGAGATCCTCCGAGCAGTACTTC
D: .; J: TRBJ2-1; V: TRBV10-3; size: .; CDR3: CAISESTTTGYNEQFF; DNA: TGTGCCATCAGTGAGTCCACTACCACGGGCTACAATGAGCAGTTCTTC
D: .; J: TRBJ2-2; V: TRBV28; size: .; CDR3: CASSSTGKWTGELFF; DNA: TGTGCCAGCAGTTCCACAGGGAAGTGGACCGGGGAGCTGTTTTTT
D: .; J: TRBJ2-5; V: TRBV2; size: .; CDR3: CASIRGAGETQYF; DNA: TGTGCCAGCATCAGGGGCGCCGGGGAGACCCAGTACTTC
D: TRBD1; J: TRBJ2-1; V: TRBV5-4; size: .; CDR3: CASSGQTGAYNEQFF; DNA: TGTGCCAGCAGCGGGCAGACAGGGGCCTACAATGAGCAGTTCTTC
D: .; J: TRBJ2-2; V: TRBV6-5; size: .; CDR3: CASRKGVTGELFF; DNA: TGTGCCAGCAGGAAGGGAGTCACCGGGGAGCTGTTTTTT
D: TRBD2; J: TRBJ2-7; V: TRBV5-6; size: .; CDR3: CASSLSAGGPHEQYF; DNA: TGTGCCAGCAGCTTGTCAGCGGGGGGGCCACACGAGCAGTACTTC
D: TRBD2; J: TRBJ2-2; V: TRBV5-1; size: .; CDR3: CASSSGLAGYAGELFF; DNA: TGCGCCAGCAGCTCGGGACTAGCGGGATACGCCGGGGAGCTGTTTTTT
D: .; J: TRBJ1-1; V: TRBV25-1; size: .; CDR3: CASSVPGPLDTEAFF; DNA: TGTGCCAGCAGTGTTCCCGGTCCCCTCGACACTGAAGCTTTCTTT
D: TRBD2; J: TRBJ2-7; V: TRBV3-1/TRBV3-2; size: .; CDR3: CASSQRGAGVPGEQYF; DNA: TGTGCCAGCAGCCAAAGAGGAGCGGGAGTTCCGGGGGAGCAGTACTTC
D: .; J: TRBJ1-1; V: TRBV2; size: .; CDR3: CASNIQGTEAFF; DNA: TGTGCCAGCAACATACAGGGAACTGAAGCTTTCTTT
D: .; J: TRBJ2-6; V: TRBV19; size: .; CDR3: CASSPEGTGANVLTF; DNA: TGTGCCAGTAGTCCCGAGGGTACTGGGGCCAACGTCCTGACTTTC
D: TRBD1; J: TRBJ1-6; V: TRBV5-1; size: .; CDR3: CASSPETGGGNSPLHF; DNA: TGCGCCAGCAGCCCCGAGACAGGGGGAGGGAATTCACCCCTCCACTTT
D: TRBD1; J: TRBJ1-4; V: TRBV2; size: .; CDR3: CASSGQGATGEKLFF; DNA: TGTGCCAGCAGTGGACAGGGGGCTACTGGTGAAAAACTGTTTTTT
D: TRBD1; J: TRBJ2-3; V: TRBV28; size: .; CDR3: CASSNDRGSDTQYF; DNA: TGTGCCAGCAGTAACGACAGGGGGTCAGATACGCAGTATTTT
D: TRBD1; J: TRBJ1-2; V: TRBV4-1; size: .; CDR3: CASSPETGIYGYTF; DNA: TGCGCCAGCAGCCCAGAGACAGGGATCTATGGCTACACCTTC
D: TRBD2; J: TRBJ2-4; V: TRBV10-1; size: .; CDR3: CASSESSTSRNIQYF; DNA: TGCGCCAGCAGTGAGTCGTCGACTAGCCGGAACATTCAGTACTTC
D: .; J: TRBJ2-6; V: TRBV5-4; size: .; CDR3: CASSLGRGSGANVLTF; DNA: TGTGCCAGCAGCTTAGGACGGGGATCTGGGGCCAACGTCCTGACTTTC
D: TRBD1; J: TRBJ1-5; V: TRBV4-1; size: medium-sized; CDR3: CASSQDGQVGQPQHF; DNA: TGCGCCAGCAGCCAAGACGGACAGGTGGGTCAGCCCCAGCATTTT
D: TRBD2; J: TRBJ2-1; V: TRBV13; size: .; CDR3: CASSPNSGRSYNEQFF; DNA: TGTGCCAGCAGCCCCAATAGCGGGAGGTCCTACAATGAGCAGTTCTTC
D: TRBD2; J: TRBJ2-5; V: TRBV4-1; size: .; CDR3: CASSAGSGRAKETQYF; DNA: TGCGCCAGCAGCGCCGGTAGCGGGAGGGCCAAGGAGACCCAGTACTTC
D: .; J: TRBJ1-2; V: TRBV7-2; size: once; CDR3: CASSFAGRYTF; DNA: TGTGCCAGCAGCTTTGCTGGCCGCTACACCTTC